Below, 15 T cell receptor beta chains from the same sample are listed, as sequenced in a study of T cells in pancreatic ductal adenocarcinoma. Generated by immunoSEQ multiplex PCR, the TCRdb table keeps only in-frame clones and is missing some. Here the sample spans more than 15,000 clones, around nine tenths being singletons. Selected pancreatic ductal adenocarcinoma patients had undergone surgery without neoadjuvant therapy. The sequenced sample consisted of PBMCs. Receptor source: a human donor with pancreatic ductal adenocarcinoma.

V is TRBV7-2 and J is TRBJ2-1; D may be TRBD2 (6 bases). This CDR3 region has 17 residues. V gave up 5 bases and J gave up 7 bases, with 24 bases separating them. Germline V lookup: CDR1 SGHTA, CDR2 FQGNSA. CDR3 DNA sequence: TGTGCCAGCAGCCTGCGGGACGACGTGTCACCTACAAATGAGCAGTTCTTC. Its translation: CASSLRDDVSPTNEQFF.

This sequence joins TRBV9 and TRBJ2-1; maybe TRBD2 (5 bases). Trimming removed 3 bases from V and 7 bases from J, with 14 bases in between. The CDR3 totals 14 residues. Germline-derived CDR1 and CDR2 are SGDLS and YYNGEE. In nucleotides, the CDR3 is TGTGCCAGCAGCGAGGGAGCGTATTTGAATGAGCAGTTCTTC. It encodes CASSEGAYLNEQFF.

The chain has TRBV5-4 and TRBJ1-3; D not resolved. There are 13 residues in the CDR3. V dropped 0 bases and J dropped 3 bases, with 4 bases sitting between them. CDR1 and CDR2 from the germline V gene are SGHNT and YYREEE (reference sequence). The CDR3 protein is CASSLDIGNTIYF. In nucleotides, the CDR3 is TGTGCCAGCAGCTTGGACATTGGAAACACCATATATTTT.

This rearrangement joins TRBV28 to TRBJ1-5; 11 nucleotides agree with TRBD1. Germline V gene sequence: CDR1 MDHEN, CDR2 SYDVKM. V lost 6 bases, J lost 2 bases, and 6 bases stayed unmatched. The CDR3 is 16 residues long. Written as DNA, the CDR3 is TGTGCCAGCAGCTCGGGACAGGGGGACGGCAATCAGCCCCAGCATTTT. Its protein product is CASSSGQGDGNQPQHF. Looking up the rest from reference TRBV28 and TRBJ1-5 gives the full variable domain: DVKVTQSSRYLVKRTGEKVFLECVQDMDHENMFWYRQDPGLGLRLIYFSYDVKMKEKGDIPEGYSVSREKKERFSLILESASTNQTSMYLCASSSGQGDGNQPQHFGDGTRLSIL.

The rearrangement uses TRBV5-1 and TRBJ2-7; TRBD1 is a possible D gene (7 bases). Trimming took 4 bases from V and 1 from J, leaving 15 bases between them. The CDR3 is 15 residues long. Germline V gene data show CDR1 as SGHRS and CDR2 as YFSETQ. CDR3 in DNA: TGCGCCAGCAGCCAGGGGGGCGATGTGTCCTACGAGCAGTACTTC. It is translated as CASSQGGDVSYEQYF.

The chain carries TRBV9 and TRBJ1-4, with a weak D call TRBD1 (6 bases). The V gene lost 4 bases and the J gene lost 6 bases, with 10 bases spanning the gap. The CDR3 has 13 amino acids. The germline V gene has CDR1 SGDLS and CDR2 YYNGEE. CDR3 region: CASSQGGYEKLFF. The CDR3, as DNA: TGTGCCAGCAGCCAAGGGGGTTATGAAAAACTGTTTTTT.

This rearrangement joins TRBV28 to TRBJ2-7, with TRBD2 matching 13 bases. This CDR3 is built from 18 residues. Germline-derived CDR1 and CDR2 are MDHEN and SYDVKM. With V trimmed by 4 bases and J by 2 bases, 11 bases remained unmatched. The DNA of the CDR3 is TGTGCCAGCAGTTACCTCGGACTAGCGGGGGCCCGTACCTACGAGCAGTACTTC. This encodes CASSYLGLAGARTYEQYF.

The chain couples TRBV6-1 to TRBJ1-6, with unresolved D. The V and J ends lost 8 bases and 1 base respectively, with 6 bases between them. CDR1 is MNHNS, CDR2 SASEGT, per germline. CDR3 length: 13 amino acids. The CDR3 bases are TGTGCCAGCCGGAGTTCCTATAATTCACCCCTCCACTTT. Amino acid sequence: CASRSSYNSPLHF.

The chain's CDR3 is CASSPGQFYEQYF. CDR3 coding DNA: TGTGCCAGCAGCCCGGGACAGTTCTACGAGCAGTACTTC. The rearrangement uses TRBV9 and TRBJ2-7; 7 positions agree with TRBD1. CDR1 SGDLS and CDR2 YYNGEE come from the germline V gene. After removal of 4 bases from V and 3 bases from J, the junction contained 4 bases not matched to a gene. The CDR3 is made up of 13 amino acids.

The chain carries TRBV29-1 and TRBJ2-1; no firm D call. This CDR3 is 14 amino acids long. Deletions cut 4 bases from V and 7 bases from J, with 17 bases between. The germline V gene encodes CDR1 SQVTM and CDR2 ANQGSEA. The CDR3 DNA reads TGCAGCGTTGTGTTTAGCATTTCGAGGAATGAGCAGTTCTTC. This gives the protein CSVVFSISRNEQFF.

The chain carries TRBV6-6 and TRBJ2-7; a weak D match, TRBD1 (7 bases). Germline assignment: CDR1 MNHNY and CDR2 SVGAGI (reference sequence). The CDR3 spans 14 residues. Trimming shortened V by 6 bases and J by 3 bases, and 15 bases separated the two germline ends. The CDR3 loop is CASRRQGGSYEQYF. In nucleotides, the CDR3 is TGTGCCAGCAGACGGCAGGGGGGAAGCTACGAGCAGTACTTC.

The chain couples TRBV11-3 to TRBJ1-1; D gene uncertain. Trimming stripped 2 bases from V and 3 bases from J, with 7 bases between. The V gene's germline CDR1 is SGHNT and CDR2 YENEEA. The CDR3 length is 13 residues. DNA of the CDR3: TGTGCCAGCAGCTTACTCAGGCACACTGAAGCTTTCTTT. This sequence encodes CASSLLRHTEAFF. The full variable domain, in which reference TRBV11-3 and TRBJ1-1 provide the parts outside the CDR3, is EAGVVQSPRYKIIEKKQPVAFWCNPISGHNTLYWYLQNLGQGPELLIRYENEEAVDDSQLPKDRFSAERLKGVDSTLKIQPAELGDSAVYLCASSLLRHTEAFFGQGTRLTVV.

A single count supports this clone. This chain links TRBV28 with TRBJ1-4; D gene uncertain. The germline V gene encodes CDR1 MDHEN and CDR2 SYDVKM. V lost 8 bases, J lost 4 bases, and 8 bases lay in between. The CDR3 has 12 residues. The CDR3: CASSGFNEKLFF. CDR3 DNA sequence: TGTGCCAGCTCCGGGTTTAATGAAAAACTGTTTTTT.

This rearrangement joins TRBV28 to TRBJ1-2; D not certain. Trimming removed 3 bases at V and 0 bases at J, with 14 bases between. The CDR3 spans 16 residues. Germline CDR1 reads MDHEN; CDR2 reads SYDVKM. The CDR3 reads CASSFPAGGPNYGYTF. CDR3 bases: TGTGCCAGCAGTTTTCCAGCGGGCGGTCCTAACTATGGCTACACCTTC.

The gene calls are TRBV2 and TRBJ1-2; 8 bases fit TRBD1. Losses at the gene ends were 3 bases for V and 7 bases for J; bases not matched to a gene: 4. The CDR3 contains 13 residues. The germline V gene has CDR1 SNHLY and CDR2 FYNNEI. The DNA for the CDR3 is TGTGCCAGCAGTGAGATCCAGGGGGCTGGCTACACCTTC. It yields the protein CASSEIQGAGYTF.